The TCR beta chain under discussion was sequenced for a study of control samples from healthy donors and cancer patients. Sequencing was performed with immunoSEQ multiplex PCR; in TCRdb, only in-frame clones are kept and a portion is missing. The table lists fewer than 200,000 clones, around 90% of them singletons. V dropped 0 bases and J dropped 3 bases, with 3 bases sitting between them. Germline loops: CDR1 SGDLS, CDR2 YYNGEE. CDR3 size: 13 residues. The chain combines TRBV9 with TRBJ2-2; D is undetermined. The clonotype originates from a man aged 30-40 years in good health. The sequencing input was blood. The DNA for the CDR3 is TGTGCCAGCAGCGTAGAGGACACCGGGGAGCTGTTTTTT. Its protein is CASSVEDTGELFF.